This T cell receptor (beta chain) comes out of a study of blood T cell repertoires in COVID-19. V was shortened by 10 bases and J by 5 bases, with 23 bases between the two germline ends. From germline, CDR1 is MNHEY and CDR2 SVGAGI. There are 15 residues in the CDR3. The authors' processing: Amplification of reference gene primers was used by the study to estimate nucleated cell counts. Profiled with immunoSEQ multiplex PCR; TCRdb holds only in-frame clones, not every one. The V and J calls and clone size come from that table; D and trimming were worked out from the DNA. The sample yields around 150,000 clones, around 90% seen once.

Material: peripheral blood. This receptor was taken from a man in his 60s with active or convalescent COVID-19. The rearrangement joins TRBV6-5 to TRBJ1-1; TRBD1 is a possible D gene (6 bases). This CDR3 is CATWAGVVYGTEAFF. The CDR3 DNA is TGTGCCACCTGGGCAGGGGTGGTTTATGGGACTGAAGCTTTCTTT.